This paragraph reports one T cell receptor (beta chain). These data originate in a study of T cell responses to AZD1222 COVID-19 vaccine. Only in-frame clones appear in the TCRdb table, and some are missing; sequencing was by immunoSEQ multiplex PCR. The repertoire has approximately 150,000 clones, around 84% of them found once; the top ten carry 5.1%. From germline, CDR1 is MNHEY and CDR2 SVGAGI. The CDR3 sequence is 15 residues long. J gave up 3 bases and V 5 bases, and 7 bases lay outside the gene matches. This chain links TRBV6-5 with TRBJ2-7, with TRBD1 matching 10 bases. The specimen was peripheral blood, collected 28 days after the second AZD1222 dose. The clonotype originates from an adult who received the AZD1222 COVID-19 vaccine. CDR3 nucleotide sequence: TGTGCCAGCAGTCCCCGGGACAGGGGTCTCTACGAGCAGTACTTC. Translation: CASSPRDRGLYEQYF.